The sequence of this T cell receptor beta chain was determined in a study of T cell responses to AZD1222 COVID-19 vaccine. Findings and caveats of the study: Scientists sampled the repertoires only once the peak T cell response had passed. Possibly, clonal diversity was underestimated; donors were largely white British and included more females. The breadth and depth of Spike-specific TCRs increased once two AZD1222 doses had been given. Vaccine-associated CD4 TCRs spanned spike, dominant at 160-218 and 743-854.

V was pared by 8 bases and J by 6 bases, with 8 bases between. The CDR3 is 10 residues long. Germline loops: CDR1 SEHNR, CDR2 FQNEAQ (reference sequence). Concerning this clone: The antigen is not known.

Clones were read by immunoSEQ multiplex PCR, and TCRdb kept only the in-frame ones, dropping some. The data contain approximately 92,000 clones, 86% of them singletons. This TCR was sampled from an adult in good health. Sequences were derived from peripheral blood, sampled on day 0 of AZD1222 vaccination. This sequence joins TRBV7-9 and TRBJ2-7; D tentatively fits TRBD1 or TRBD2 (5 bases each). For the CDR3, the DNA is TGTGCCAGCGGGGGAGTCGAGCAGTACTTC. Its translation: CASGGVEQYF. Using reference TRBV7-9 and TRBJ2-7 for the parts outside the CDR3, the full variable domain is DTGVSQNPRHKITKRGQNVTFRCDPISEHNRLYWYRQTLGQGPEFLTYFQNEAQLEKSRLLSDRFSAERPKGSFSTLEIQRTEQGDSAMYLCASGGVEQYFGPGTRLTVT.